The present T cell receptor beta chain was sequenced within a study of blood T cell repertoires in COVID-19. Original handling: Estimated nucleated cell counts came from reference gene primer amplification. TCRdb's copy holds only in-frame clones and misses some; the assay was immunoSEQ multiplex PCR. The DNA was the basis for D and trimming; V, J and clone size are from that table. The table lists 440,000 or so clones, over 75% of them singletons. The CDR3 spans 14 residues. The germline CDR1 and CDR2 sequences are SGHTS and YDEGEE. V gave up 4 bases and J gave up 6 bases; unmatched junction bases: 6.

This clonotype was obtained from a woman aged 40-49 years with COVID-19, enrolled during active disease. V gene TRBV5-8 combines with J gene TRBJ1-5; TRBD1 agrees at 8 bases. The source material was peripheral blood. The CDR3 DNA reads TGTGCCAGCAGCCTTGGACAGGGTGGTCAGCCCCAGCATTTT. Translated: CASSLGQGGQPQHF.